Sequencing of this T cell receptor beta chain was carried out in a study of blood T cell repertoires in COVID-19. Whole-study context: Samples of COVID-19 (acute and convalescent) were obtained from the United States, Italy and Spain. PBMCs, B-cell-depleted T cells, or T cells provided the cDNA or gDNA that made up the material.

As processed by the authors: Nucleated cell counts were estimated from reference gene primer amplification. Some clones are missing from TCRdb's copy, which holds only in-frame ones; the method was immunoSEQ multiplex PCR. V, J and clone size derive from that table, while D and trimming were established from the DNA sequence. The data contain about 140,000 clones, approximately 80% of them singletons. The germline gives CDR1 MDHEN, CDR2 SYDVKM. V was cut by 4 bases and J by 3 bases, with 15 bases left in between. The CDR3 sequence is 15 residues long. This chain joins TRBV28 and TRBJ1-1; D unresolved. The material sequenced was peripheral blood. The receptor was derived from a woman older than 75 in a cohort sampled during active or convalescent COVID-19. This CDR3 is CASSYPQREDTEAFF. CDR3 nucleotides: TGTGCCAGCAGTTACCCCCAGCGGGAGGACACTGAAGCTTTCTTT. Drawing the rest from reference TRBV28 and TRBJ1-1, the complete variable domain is DVKVTQSSRYLVKRTGEKVFLECVQDMDHENMFWYRQDPGLGLRLIYFSYDVKMKEKGDIPEGYSVSREKKERFSLILESASTNQTSMYLCASSYPQREDTEAFFGQGTRLTVV.